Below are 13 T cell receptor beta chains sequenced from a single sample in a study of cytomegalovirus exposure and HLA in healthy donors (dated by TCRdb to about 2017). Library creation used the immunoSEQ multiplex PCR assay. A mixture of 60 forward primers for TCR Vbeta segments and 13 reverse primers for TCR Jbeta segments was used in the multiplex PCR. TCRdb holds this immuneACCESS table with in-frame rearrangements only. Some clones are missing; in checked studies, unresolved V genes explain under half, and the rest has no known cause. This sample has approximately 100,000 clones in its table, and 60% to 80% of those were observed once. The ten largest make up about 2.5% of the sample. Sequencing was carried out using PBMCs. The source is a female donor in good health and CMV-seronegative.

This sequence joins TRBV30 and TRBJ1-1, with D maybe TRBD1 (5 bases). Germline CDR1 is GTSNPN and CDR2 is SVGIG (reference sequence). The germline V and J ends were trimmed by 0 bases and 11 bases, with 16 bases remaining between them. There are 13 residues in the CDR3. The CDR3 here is CAWSVLMGGDAFF. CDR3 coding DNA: TGTGCCTGGAGTGTACTAATGGGGGGTGACGCTTTCTTT.

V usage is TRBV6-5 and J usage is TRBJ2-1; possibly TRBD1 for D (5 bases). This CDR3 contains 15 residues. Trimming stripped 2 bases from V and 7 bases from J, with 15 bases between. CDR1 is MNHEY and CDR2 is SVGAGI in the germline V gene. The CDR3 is CASSYGGAGDNEQFF. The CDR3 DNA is TGTGCCAGCAGTTACGGTGGGGCTGGGGATAATGAGCAGTTCTTC.

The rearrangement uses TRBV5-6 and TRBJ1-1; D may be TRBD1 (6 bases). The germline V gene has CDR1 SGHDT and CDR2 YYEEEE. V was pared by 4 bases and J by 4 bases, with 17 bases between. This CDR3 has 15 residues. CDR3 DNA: TGTGCCAGCAGCCCGAGGGGGGGCTTGGGCACTGAAGCTTTCTTT. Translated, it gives CASSPRGGLGTEAFF. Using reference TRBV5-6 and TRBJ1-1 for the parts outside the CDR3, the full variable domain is DAGVTQSPTHLIKTRGQQVTLRCSPKSGHDTVSWYQQALGQGPQFIFQYYEEEERQRGNFPDRFSGHQFPNYSSELNVNALLLGDSALYLCASSPRGGLGTEAFFGQGTRLTVV.

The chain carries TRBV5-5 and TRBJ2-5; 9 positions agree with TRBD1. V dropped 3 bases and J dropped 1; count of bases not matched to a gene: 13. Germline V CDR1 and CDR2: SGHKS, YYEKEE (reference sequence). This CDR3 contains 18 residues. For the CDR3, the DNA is TGTGCCAGCAGCTCGAAACGCCGGGACAGGGTGTCCCAAGAGACCCAGTACTTC. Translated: CASSSKRRDRVSQETQYF. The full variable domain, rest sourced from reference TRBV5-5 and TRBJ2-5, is DAGVTQSPTHLIKTRGQQVTLRCSPISGHKSVSWYQQVLGQGPQFIFQYYEKEERGRGNFPDRFSARQFPNYSSELNVNALLLGDSALYLCASSSKRRDRVSQETQYFGPGTRLLVL.

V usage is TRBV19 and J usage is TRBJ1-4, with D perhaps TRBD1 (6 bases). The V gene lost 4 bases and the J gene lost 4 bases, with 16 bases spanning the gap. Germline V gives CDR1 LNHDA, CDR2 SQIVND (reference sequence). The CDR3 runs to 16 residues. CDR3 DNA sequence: TGTGCCAGTAGTACTGGCAGGGGCACCTTTAATGAAAAACTGTTTTTT. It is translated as CASSTGRGTFNEKLFF.

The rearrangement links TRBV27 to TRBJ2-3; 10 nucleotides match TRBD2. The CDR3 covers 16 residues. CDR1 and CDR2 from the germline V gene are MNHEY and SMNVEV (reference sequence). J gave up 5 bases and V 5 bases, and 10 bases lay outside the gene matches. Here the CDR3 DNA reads TGTGCCAGCAGTGCACAGAGCGGGAGGGCCGTAGATACGCAGTATTTT. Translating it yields CASSAQSGRAVDTQYF.

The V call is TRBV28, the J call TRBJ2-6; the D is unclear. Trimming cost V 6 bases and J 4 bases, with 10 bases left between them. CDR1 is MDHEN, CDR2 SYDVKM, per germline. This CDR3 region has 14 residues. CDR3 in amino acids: CASRAREGANVLTF. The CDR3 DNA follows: TGTGCCAGCAGAGCGAGAGAGGGGGCCAACGTCCTGACTTTC.

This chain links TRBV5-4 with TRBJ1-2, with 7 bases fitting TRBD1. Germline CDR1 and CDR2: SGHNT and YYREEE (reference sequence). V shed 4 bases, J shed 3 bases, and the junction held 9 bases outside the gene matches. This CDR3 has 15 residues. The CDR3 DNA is TGTGCCAGCAGCCTCCAGGGGGGAGATTACTATGGCTACACCTTC. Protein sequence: CASSLQGGDYYGYTF.

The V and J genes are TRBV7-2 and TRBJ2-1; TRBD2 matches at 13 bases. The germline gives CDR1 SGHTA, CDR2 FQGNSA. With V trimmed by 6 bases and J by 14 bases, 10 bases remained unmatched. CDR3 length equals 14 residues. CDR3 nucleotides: TGTGCCAGCAGGCCGGAACTAGCGGGAGGGCCTAAGTTCTTC. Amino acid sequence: CASRPELAGGPKFF.

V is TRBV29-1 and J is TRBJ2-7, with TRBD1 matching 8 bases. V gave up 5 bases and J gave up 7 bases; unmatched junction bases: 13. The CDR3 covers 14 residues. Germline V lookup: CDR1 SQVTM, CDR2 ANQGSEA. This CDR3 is CSVIKTGDAGEQYF. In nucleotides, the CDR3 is TGCAGCGTTATTAAGACAGGGGACGCGGGTGAGCAGTACTTC.

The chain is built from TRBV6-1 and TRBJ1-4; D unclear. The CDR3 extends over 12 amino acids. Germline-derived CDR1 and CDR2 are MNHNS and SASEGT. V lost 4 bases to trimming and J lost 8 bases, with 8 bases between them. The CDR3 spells CASSAWQEKLFF. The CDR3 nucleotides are TGTGCCAGCAGTGCCTGGCAGGAAAAACTGTTTTTT.

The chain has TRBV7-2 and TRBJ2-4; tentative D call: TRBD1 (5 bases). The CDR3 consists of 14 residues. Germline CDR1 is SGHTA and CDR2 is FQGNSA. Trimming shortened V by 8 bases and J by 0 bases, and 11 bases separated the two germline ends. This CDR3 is CASSGQGAKNIQYF. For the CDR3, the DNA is TGTGCCAGCTCGGGTCAGGGAGCCAAAAACATTCAGTACTTC.

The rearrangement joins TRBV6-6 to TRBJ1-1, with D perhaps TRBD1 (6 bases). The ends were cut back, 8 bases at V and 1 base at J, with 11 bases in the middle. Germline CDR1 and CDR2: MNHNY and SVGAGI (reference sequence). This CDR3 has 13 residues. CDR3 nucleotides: TGTGCCAGCGGAAAGGGACAGAACACTGAAGCTTTCTTT. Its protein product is CASGKGQNTEAFF.